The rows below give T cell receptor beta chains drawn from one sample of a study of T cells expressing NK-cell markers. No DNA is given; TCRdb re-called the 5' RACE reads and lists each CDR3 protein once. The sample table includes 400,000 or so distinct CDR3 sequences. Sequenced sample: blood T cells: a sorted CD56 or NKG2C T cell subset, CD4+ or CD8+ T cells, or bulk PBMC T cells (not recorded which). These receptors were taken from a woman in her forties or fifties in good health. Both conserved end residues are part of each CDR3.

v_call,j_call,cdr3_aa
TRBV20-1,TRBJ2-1,CSVSRSGNEQFF
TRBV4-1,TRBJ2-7,CASSQGTGTSGAEQYF
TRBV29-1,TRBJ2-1,CSVLLLAGYEQFF
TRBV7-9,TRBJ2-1,CASSQRQGRLGNEQFF
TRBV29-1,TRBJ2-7,CSVGAGGPIYEQYF
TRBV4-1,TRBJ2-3,CASSQDWDRVTDTQYF
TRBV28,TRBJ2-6,CASSLTLGLVGANVLTF
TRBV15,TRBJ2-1,CATSSTDYNEQFF
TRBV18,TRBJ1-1,CASSKTGTNTEAFF
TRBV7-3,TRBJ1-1,CASSDSDGAFF
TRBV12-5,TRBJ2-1,CATRGLAGGLRQFF
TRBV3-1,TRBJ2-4,CASSTQGLENIQYF
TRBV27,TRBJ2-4,CATRGQGVAKNIQYF
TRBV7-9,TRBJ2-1,CASRGWSLNNEQFF
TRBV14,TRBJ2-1,CASSPTSGRVSQQFF
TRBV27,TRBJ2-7,CATRGGYEQYF
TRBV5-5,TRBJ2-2,CASSPGTSGWTGELFF
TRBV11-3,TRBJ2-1,CASRPDRGHYNEQFF
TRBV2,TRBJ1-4,CASQLRSLELFF
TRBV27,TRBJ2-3,CASSAVAGAFTDTQYF
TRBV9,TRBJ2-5,CASSPNSPGGSETQYF
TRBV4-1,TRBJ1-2,CASSSISYGYTF
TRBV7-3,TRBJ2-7,CASSLYPSGVFYEQYF
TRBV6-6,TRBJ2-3,CASSRGLPGLADTQYF
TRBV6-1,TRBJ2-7,CASSRRNRFEQYF
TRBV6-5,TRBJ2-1,CASSPGTGVYNEQFF
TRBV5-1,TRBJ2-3,CASSFISVAADTQYF
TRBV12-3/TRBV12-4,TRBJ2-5,CASSRTGLSQETQYF
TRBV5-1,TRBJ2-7,CASSAKLTPEQYF
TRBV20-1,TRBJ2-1,CSTNKDVILPYNEQFF
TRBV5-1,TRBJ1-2,CASSLALGAGYTF
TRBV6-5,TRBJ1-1,CASSYRAPQGNTEAFF
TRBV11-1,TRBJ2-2,CASTIKGPGELFF
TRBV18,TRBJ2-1,CASSPFENYNEQFF
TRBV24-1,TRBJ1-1,CATSDSTQGSRTEAFF
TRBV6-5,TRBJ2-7,CASSYSGTSGGSPYEQYF
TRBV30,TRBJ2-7,CAGTSGRYEQYF
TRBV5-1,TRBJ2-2,CASSLALAGDYRELFF
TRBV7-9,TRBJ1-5,CASRGQVNQPQHF